This T cell receptor beta chain was captured in a study of blood T cells in healthy people across ages. In the study overall: There was about one barcoded beta molecule captured by template switching per two T cells. General study findings and limits: Per million T cells, TCR beta diversity dropped roughly linearly as age increased. PBMC samples, being unsorted, prevented any conclusive comparison of naive and antigen-experienced cells.

This clonotype was recorded once. Its antigen remains unidentified. Through a sample-barcoded 5' primer and a J-beta primer mix, a second PCR was run for about 7 to 12 cycles. CDR3-containing paired-end reads numbering at least 2.5 million came from each sample. One entry per CDR3 protein, called by TCRdb with MiXCR from the 5' RACE reads. The sample has some 1.5 million distinct CDR3 sequences, about 28% seen once. V dropped 2 bases and J dropped 2 bases, with 12 bases sitting between them. The CDR3 consists of 15 residues. The germline CDR1 and CDR2 sequences are SGHRS and YFSETQ. The rearrangement links TRBV5-1 to TRBJ2-3; weak D call: TRBD1 (5 bases). Sequenced: blood. This TCR was sampled from a woman younger than 45 in good health. The CDR3 sequence is CASSFIYGATDTQYF. The CDR3 DNA is TGCGCCAGCAGCTTTATATATGGGGCCACAGATACGCAGTATTTT.